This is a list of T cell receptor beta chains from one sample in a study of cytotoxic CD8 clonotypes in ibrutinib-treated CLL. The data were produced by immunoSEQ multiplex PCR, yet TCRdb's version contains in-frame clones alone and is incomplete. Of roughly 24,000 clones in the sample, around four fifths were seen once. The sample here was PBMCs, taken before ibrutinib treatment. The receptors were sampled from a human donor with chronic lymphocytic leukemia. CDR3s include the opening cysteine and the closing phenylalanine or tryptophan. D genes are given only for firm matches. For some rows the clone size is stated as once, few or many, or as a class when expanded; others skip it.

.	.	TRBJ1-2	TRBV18	TGTGCCAGCTCCCCTCAAGGCGCAGGCCGCTTAAGTGGCTACACCTTC	CASSPQGAGRLSGYTF
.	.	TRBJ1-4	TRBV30	TGTGCCTGGAGTCCACCAGGACCGTTCCGTAATGAAAAACTGTTTTTT	CAWSPPGPFRNEKLFF
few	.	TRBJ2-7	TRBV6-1	TGTGCCAGCAGTGACCCGGTTAGCTCCTACGAGCAGTACTTC	CASSDPVSSYEQYF
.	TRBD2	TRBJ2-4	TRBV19	TGTGCCAGTAGTATAGCGGGGAGGGGCCCTAACCAGGCCAAAAACATTCAGTACTTC	CASSIAGRGPNQAKNIQYF
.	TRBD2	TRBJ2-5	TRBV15	TGTGCCACCAGCCACACGACTAGCTACGAGACCCAGTACTTC	CATSHTTSYETQYF
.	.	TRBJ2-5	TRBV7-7	TGTGCCAGCAGCCCAGAGACAGGAGAGACCCAGTACTTC	CASSPETGETQYF
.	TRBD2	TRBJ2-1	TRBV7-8	TGTGCCAGCAGCTTAGCGACTTTCCGGGGGGGAGGGTCCTACAATGAGCAGTTCTTC	CASSLATFRGGGSYNEQFF
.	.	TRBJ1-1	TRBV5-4	TGTGCCAGCAGCTCCGGCGGGGGGTCTTACACTGAAGCTTTCTTT	CASSSGGGSYTEAFF
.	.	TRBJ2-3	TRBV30	TGTGCCTGGAGTGTACTGTGGGCAGATACGCAGTATTTT	CAWSVLWADTQYF
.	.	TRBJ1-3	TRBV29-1	TGCAGCGTTGAAGGGACAAGCTCTGGAAACACCATATATTTT	CSVEGTSSGNTIYF
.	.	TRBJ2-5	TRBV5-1	TGCGCCAGCAGCTCCCTTTCGGGTAGCATGAGCGAGACCCAGTACTTC	CASSSLSGSMSETQYF
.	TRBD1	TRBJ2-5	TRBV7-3	TGTGCCAGCAGCTTAACGAGGGGACAGGGAGAGACCCAGTACTTC	CASSLTRGQGETQYF
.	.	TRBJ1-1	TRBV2	TGTGCCAGCAAATGGAACGGGGGCGCAGGCACTGAAGCTTTCTTT	CASKWNGGAGTEAFF
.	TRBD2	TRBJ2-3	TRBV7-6	TGTGCCAGCACCCCTTTCTGGCGGGAGGAGAATAGAGAAGATACGCAGTATTTT	CASTPFWREENREDTQYF
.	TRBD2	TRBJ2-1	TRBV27	TGTGCCAGCAGTCCCGGACTAGCGGGGTCGAGCTCCTACAATGAGCAGTTCTTC	CASSPGLAGSSSYNEQFF
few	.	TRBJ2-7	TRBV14	TGTGCCAGCAGCCAAGAGGAGGGGGTGGGTTACGAGCAGTACTTC	CASSQEEGVGYEQYF
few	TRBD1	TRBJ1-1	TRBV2	TGTGCCAGCAGTCTTACAGGGGGGCCCACTGAAGCTTTCTTT	CASSLTGGPTEAFF
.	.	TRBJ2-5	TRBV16	TGTGCCAGCAGCCAATCGGGAAAGACCCAGTACTTC	CASSQSGKTQYF
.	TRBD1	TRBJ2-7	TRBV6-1	TGTGCCAGCAGAGACCGGGACAGGGGTGTCTACGAGCAGTACTTC	CASRDRDRGVYEQYF
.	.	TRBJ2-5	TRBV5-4	TGTGCCAGCAGCCTGGTAGGGACCAAAGAGACCCAGTACTTC	CASSLVGTKETQYF
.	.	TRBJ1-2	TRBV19	TGTGCCAGTAGTATCGACGGACCTCTGGGTGGCTACACCTTC	CASSIDGPLGGYTF
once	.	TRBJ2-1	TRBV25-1	TGTGCCAGCAGTCACTTCGGGACACAGCTCTACAATGAGCAGTTCTTC	CASSHFGTQLYNEQFF
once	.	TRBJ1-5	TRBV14	TGTGCCAGCAGCCAAGCCGCACAGTATAGCAATCAGCCCCAGCATTTT	CASSQAAQYSNQPQHF
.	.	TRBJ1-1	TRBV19	TGTGCCAGTAGTATAGTCGGCAGAAGGAACACTGAAGCTTTCTTT	CASSIVGRRNTEAFF
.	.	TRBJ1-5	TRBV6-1	TGTGCCAGCAGTGATGCGCGTTTAGTCAGCAATCAGCCCCAGCATTTT	CASSDARLVSNQPQHF
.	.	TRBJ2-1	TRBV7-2	TGTGCCAGCTCGACCGTGAGCTCCTACAATGAGCAGTTCTTC	CASSTVSSYNEQFF